This paragraph covers one T cell receptor beta chain sequence. Antigen: not known. V lost 6 bases and J 2 bases, leaving 17 bases between the germline ends. This CDR3 comprises 15 residues. From germline, CDR1 is LNHDA and CDR2 SQIVND (reference sequence). TCRdb reprocessed the 5' RACE reads with MiXCR, giving one entry per CDR3 protein. Of hundreds of thousands of distinct CDR3 sequences in the sample, about a fifth were seen once. This sample is drawn from a study of CD8 T cells in ankylosing spondylitis. General observations from the study: Clones linked to disease were reported to show significant enrichment in matched ankylosing spondylitis synovial fluid.

The chain combines TRBV19 with TRBJ2-7, with D tentatively TRBD1 (6 bases). The sample comprised blood, either unsorted or a sorted T cell fraction (not recorded which). The receptor's source is a female donor with ankylosing spondylitis or in good health (not recorded which). The CDR3, as DNA: TGTGCCAGTAGGATGAATACAGGGTTCGCCTACGAGCAGTACTTC. Amino acid sequence: CASRMNTGFAYEQYF.